The 2 T cell receptor beta chains listed next were all sequenced from one sample in a study of blood T cell repertoires in COVID-19. The assay was immunoSEQ multiplex PCR, and TCRdb's table has in-frame clones only and misses some. The sample includes approximately 180,000 clones, 70% to 90% of them seen just once. The sequenced sample consisted of peripheral blood. The receptors derive from a man aged 60-69 years with acute or convalescent COVID-19.

V and J are TRBV4-3 and TRBJ2-7; no clear D. CDR1 LGHNA and CDR2 YSLEER come from the germline V gene. Between the trimmed V and J ends, which lost 2 bases and 7 bases, there was a span of 15 bases. The CDR3 is 14 amino acids. CDR3 region: CASSQLQTIGEQYF. CDR3 in DNA: TGCGCCAGCAGCCAACTACAGACCATTGGGGAGCAGTACTTC.

The chain joins TRBV4-2 to TRBJ2-7, with a possible D match to TRBD1 (7 bases). The V gene lost 4 bases and the J gene lost 2 bases, with 15 bases spanning the gap. The length of the CDR3 is 15 residues. CDR1 is LGHNA and CDR2 is YNFKEQ in the germline V gene. CDR3 residues: CASSPQGGTTYEQYF. The CDR3 region has the DNA TGTGCCAGCAGCCCCCAGGGGGGAACTACCTACGAGCAGTACTTC.